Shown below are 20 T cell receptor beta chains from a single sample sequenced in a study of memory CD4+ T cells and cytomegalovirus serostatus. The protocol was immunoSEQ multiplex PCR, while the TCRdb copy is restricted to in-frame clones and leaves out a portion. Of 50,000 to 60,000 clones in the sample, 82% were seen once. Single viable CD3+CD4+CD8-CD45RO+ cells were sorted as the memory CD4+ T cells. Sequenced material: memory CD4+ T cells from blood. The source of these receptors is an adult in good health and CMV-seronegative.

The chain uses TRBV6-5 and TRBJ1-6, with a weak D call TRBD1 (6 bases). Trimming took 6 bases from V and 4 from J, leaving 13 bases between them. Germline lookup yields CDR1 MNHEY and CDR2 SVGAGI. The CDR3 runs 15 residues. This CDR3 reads CASSLQGPYNSPLHF. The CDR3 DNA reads TGTGCCAGCAGCCTACAGGGTCCGTATAATTCACCCCTCCACTTT.

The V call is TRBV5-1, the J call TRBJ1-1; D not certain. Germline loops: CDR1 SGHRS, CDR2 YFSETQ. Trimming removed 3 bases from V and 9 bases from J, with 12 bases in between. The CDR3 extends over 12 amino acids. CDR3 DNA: TGCGCCAGCAGCTCCACCCTCGATAAAGCTTTCTTT. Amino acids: CASSSTLDKAFF.

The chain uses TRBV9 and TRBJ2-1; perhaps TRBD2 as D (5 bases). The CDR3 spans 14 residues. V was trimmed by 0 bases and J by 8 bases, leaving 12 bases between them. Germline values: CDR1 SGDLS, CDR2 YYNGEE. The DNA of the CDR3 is TGTGCCAGCAGCGTAGCAAGGGTGAGGGATGAGCAGTTCTTC. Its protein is CASSVARVRDEQFF.

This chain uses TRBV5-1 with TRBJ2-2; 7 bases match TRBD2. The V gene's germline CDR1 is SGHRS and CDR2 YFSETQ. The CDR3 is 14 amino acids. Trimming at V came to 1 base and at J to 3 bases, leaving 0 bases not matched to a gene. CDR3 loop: CASSLRGDTGELFF. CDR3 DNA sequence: TGCGCCAGCAGCTTGCGGGGGGACACCGGGGAGCTGTTTTTT.

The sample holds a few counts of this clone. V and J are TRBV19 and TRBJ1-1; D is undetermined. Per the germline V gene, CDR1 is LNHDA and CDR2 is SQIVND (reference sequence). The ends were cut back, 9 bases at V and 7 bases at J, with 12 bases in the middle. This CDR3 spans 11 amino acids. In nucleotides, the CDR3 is TGTGCCAGCCTGGACGGTTATGAAGCTTTCTTT. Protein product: CASLDGYEAFF.

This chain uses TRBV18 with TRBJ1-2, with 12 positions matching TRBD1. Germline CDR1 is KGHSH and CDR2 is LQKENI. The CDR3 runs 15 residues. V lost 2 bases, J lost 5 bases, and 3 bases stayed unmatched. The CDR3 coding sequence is TGTGCCAGCTCACCAACGGGACAGGGGGCTTATGGCTACACCTTC. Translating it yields CASSPTGQGAYGYTF.

CDR3 amino acids: CASSPQISNYGYTF. In DNA form, the CDR3 reads TGTGCCAGCAGTCCACAGATTTCTAACTATGGCTACACCTTC. The chain uses TRBV11-2 and TRBJ1-2; D gene ambiguous. V dropped 6 bases and J dropped 0 bases, with 11 bases sitting between them. The V gene's germline CDR1 is SGHAT and CDR2 FQNNGV. The CDR3 consists of 14 residues.

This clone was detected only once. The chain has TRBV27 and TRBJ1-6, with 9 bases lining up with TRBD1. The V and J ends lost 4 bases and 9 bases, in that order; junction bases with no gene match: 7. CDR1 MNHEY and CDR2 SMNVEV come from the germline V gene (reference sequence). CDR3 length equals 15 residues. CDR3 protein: CASSSQTGGGSPLHF. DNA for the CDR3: TGTGCCAGCAGTTCCCAAACAGGGGGCGGTTCACCCCTCCACTTT.

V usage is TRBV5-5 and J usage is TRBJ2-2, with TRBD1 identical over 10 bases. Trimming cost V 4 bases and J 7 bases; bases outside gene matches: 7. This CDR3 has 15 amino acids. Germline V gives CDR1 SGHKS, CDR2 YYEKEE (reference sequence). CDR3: CASSLDRGPVGELFF. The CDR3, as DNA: TGTGCCAGCAGCCTCGACAGGGGGCCGGTCGGGGAGCTGTTTTTT.

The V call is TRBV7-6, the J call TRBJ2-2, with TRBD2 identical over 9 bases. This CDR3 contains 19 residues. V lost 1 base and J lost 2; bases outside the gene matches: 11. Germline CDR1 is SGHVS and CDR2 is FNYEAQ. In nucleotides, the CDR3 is TGTGCCAGCAGCTTAGTAGGGGATCTAGCGGGATTCAACACCGGGGAGCTGTTTTTT. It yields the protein CASSLVGDLAGFNTGELFF.

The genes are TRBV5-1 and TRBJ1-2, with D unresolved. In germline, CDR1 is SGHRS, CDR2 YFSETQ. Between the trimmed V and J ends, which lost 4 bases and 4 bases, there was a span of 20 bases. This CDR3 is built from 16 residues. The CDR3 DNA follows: TGCGCCAGCAGCCTCACTGTTCCTCTGGAGAGCTATGGCTACACCTTC. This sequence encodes CASSLTVPLESYGYTF.

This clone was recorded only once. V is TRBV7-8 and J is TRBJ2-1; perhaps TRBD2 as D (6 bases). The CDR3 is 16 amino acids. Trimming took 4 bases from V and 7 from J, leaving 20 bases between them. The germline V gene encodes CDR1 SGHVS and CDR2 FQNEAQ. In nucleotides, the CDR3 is TGTGCCAGCAGCTCCCCGGCTAGCGCCCCTAGTAATGAGCAGTTCTTC. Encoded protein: CASSSPASAPSNEQFF.

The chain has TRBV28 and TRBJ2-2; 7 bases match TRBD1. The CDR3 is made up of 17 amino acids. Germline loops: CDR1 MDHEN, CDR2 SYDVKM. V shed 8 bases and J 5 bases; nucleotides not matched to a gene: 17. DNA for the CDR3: TGTGCCAGCCATACAGGGGCCCCCCGGATTCGGACCGGGGAGCTGTTTTTT. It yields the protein CASHTGAPRIRTGELFF. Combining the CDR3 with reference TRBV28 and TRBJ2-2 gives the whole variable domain DVKVTQSSRYLVKRTGEKVFLECVQDMDHENMFWYRQDPGLGLRLIYFSYDVKMKEKGDIPEGYSVSREKKERFSLILESASTNQTSMYLCASHTGAPRIRTGELFFGEGSRLTVL.

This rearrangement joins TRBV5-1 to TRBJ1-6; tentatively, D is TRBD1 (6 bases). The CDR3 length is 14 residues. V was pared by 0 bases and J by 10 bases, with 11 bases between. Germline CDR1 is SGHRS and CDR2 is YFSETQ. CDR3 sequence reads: CASSLGDRTSPLHF. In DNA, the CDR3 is TGCGCCAGCAGCTTGGGTGACAGGACCTCACCCCTCCACTTT.

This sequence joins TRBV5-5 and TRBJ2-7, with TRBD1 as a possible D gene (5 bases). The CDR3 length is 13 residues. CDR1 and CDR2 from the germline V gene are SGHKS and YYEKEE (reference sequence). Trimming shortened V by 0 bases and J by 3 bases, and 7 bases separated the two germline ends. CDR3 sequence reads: CASSLAQGYEQYF. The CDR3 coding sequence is TGTGCCAGCAGCTTGGCGCAGGGCTACGAGCAGTACTTC. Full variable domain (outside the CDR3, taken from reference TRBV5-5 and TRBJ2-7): DAGVTQSPTHLIKTRGQQVTLRCSPISGHKSVSWYQQVLGQGPQFIFQYYEKEERGRGNFPDRFSARQFPNYSSELNVNALLLGDSALYLCASSLAQGYEQYFGPGTRLTVT.

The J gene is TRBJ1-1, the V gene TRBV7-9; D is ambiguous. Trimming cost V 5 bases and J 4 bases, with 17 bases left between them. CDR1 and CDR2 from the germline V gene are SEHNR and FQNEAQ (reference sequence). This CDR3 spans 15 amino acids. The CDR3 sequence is CASSPREGIGTEAFF. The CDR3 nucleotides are TGTGCCAGCAGCCCACGGGAGGGAATCGGCACTGAAGCTTTCTTT.

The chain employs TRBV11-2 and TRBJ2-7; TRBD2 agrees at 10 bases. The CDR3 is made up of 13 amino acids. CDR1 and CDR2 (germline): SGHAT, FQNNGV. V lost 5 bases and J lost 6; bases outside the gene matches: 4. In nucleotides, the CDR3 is TGTGCCAGCAGCCAAGGGACTAGCGTCGAGCAGTACTTC. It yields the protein CASSQGTSVEQYF.

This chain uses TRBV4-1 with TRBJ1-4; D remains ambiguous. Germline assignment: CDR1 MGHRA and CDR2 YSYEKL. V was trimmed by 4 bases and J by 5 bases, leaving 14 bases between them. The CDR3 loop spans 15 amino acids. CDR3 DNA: TGCGCCAGCAGCCTACGATCCTCCCTCAATGAAAAACTGTTTTTT. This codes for CASSLRSSLNEKLFF.

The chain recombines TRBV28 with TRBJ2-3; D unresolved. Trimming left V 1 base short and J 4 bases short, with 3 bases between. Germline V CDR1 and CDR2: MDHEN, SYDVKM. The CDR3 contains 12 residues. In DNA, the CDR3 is TGTGCCAGCAGTTTATTGCCAGATACGCAGTATTTT. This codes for CASSLLPDTQYF. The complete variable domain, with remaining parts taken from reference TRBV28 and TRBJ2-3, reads DVKVTQSSRYLVKRTGEKVFLECVQDMDHENMFWYRQDPGLGLRLIYFSYDVKMKEKGDIPEGYSVSREKKERFSLILESASTNQTSMYLCASSLLPDTQYFGPGTRLTVL.

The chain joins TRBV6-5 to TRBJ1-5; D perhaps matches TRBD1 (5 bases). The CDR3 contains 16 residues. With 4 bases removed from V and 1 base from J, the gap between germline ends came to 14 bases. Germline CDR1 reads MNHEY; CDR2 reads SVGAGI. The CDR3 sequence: CASSLGPTDSNQPQHF. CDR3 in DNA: TGTGCCAGCAGTTTAGGCCCGACAGACAGCAATCAGCCCCAGCATTTT.